The 3 T cell receptor beta chains presented below share a single source sample, sequenced in a study of shared clonotypes between healthy human individuals. The protocol was immunoSEQ multiplex PCR, while the TCRdb copy is restricted to in-frame clones and leaves out a portion. This table has 400,000 to 550,000 clones, 79% appearing once. The specimen sequenced was PBMCs. The receptors shown here come from a woman in her 40s in good health. Some clones in this sample may be carry-over from other donors' samples.

This clone occurred a few times. This may be a read error, as it is one base from a much larger clone. DNA of the CDR3: TGTGCCAGCAGTGAACATGAAGACAGGGCGACTGAAGCTTTCTTT. It encodes CASSEHEDRATEAFF. The chain joins TRBV6-1 to TRBJ1-1; the match to TRBD1 covers 7 bases. Germline CDR1 is MNHNS and CDR2 is SASEGT. The J segment lost 5 bases and the V segment lost 2 bases, leaving 8 bases of the junction unmatched. This CDR3 comprises 15 residues.

The gene calls are TRBV7-9 and TRBJ2-2; unclear D gene. V was cut by 5 bases and J by 1 base, with 5 bases left in between. Germline V lookup: CDR1 SEHNR, CDR2 FQNEAQ (reference sequence). The CDR3 consists of 13 residues. This CDR3 is CASSTRNTGELFF. Written as DNA, the CDR3 is TGTGCCAGCAGCACCCGGAACACCGGGGAGCTGTTTTTT.

The chain is built from TRBV9 and TRBJ2-2; possibly TRBD2 for D (6 bases). V lost 1 base and J 0 bases, leaving 13 bases between the germline ends. The germline CDR1 and CDR2 sequences are SGDLS and YYNGEE. This CDR3 spans 17 amino acids. CDR3 bases: TGTGCCAGCAGCGTATCAGGAGGGGCAGCGAACACCGGGGAGCTGTTTTTT. This sequence encodes CASSVSGGAANTGELFF.